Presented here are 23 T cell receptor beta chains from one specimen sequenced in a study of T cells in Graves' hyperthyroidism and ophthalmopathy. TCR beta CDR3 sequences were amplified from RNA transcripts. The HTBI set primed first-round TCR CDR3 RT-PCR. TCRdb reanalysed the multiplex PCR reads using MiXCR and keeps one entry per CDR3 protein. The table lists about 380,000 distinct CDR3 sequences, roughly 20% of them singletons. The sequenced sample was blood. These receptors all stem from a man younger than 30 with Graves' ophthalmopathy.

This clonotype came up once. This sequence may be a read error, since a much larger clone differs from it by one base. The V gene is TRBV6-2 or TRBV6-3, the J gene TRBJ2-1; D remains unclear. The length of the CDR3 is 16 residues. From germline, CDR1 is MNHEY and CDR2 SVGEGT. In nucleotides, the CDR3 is TGTGCCAGCAGTTACGACCACCCAAGCTCCTACAATGAGCAGTCCTTC. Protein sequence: CASSYDHPSSYNEQSF.

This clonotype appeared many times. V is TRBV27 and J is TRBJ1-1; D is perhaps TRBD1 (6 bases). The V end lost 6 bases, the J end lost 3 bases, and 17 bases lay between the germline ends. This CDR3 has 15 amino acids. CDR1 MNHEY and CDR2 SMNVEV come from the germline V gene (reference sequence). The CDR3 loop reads CASRWLGAGDTEAFF. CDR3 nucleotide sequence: TGTGCCAGCAGGTGGTTGGGGGCGGGGGACACTGAAGCTTTCTTT.

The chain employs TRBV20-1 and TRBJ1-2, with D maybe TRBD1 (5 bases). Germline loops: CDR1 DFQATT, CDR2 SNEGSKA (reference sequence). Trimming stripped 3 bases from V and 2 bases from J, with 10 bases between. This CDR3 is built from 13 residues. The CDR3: CSASRQLNYGYTF. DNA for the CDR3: TGCAGTGCTAGCAGACAGCTCAACTATGGCTACACCTTC.

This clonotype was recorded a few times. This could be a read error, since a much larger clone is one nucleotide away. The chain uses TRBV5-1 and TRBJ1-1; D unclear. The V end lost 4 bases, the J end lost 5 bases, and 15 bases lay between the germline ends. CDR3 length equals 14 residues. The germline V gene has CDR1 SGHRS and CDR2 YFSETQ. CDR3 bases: TGCGCCAGCAGCCACGGGAGAGTTAGGACTGAAGCTTTCTTT. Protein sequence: CASSHGRVRTEAFF.

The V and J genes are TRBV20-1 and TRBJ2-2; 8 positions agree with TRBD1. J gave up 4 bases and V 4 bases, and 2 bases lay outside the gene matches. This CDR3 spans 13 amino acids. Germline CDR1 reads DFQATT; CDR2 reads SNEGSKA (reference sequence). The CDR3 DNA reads TGCAGTGCTACCACAGGGGGCACCGGGGAGCTGTTTTTT. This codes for CSATTGGTGELFF.

CDR3 amino acids: CASRAGSTGNTIYF. For the CDR3, the DNA is TGCGCCAGCAGAGCAGGGTCCACTGGAAACACCATATATTTT. V is TRBV10-2 and J is TRBJ1-3; D is perhaps TRBD1 (5 bases). This CDR3 is 14 amino acids long. V was shortened by 6 bases and J by 2 bases, with 11 bases between the two germline ends. CDR1 is WSHSY, CDR2 SAAADI, per germline.

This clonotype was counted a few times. The CDR3 spells CSARELDGNTQYF. DNA of the CDR3: TGCAGTGCTAGAGAACTAGATGGAAATACGCAGTATTTT. The rearrangement joins TRBV20-1 to TRBJ2-3, with D possibly TRBD2 on 5 matching bases. The germline V and J ends were trimmed by 0 bases and 7 bases, with 11 bases remaining between them. Germline values: CDR1 DFQATT, CDR2 SNEGSKA (reference sequence). There are 13 residues in the CDR3.

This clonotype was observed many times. The DNA of the CDR3 is TGTGCCAGCAGTTTGGGAGGAGGGGGATGGGGAGAGACCCAGTACTTC. Translating it yields CASSLGGGGWGETQYF. The genes are TRBV27 and TRBJ2-5, with D perhaps TRBD1 or TRBD2 (6 bases each). Per the germline V gene, CDR1 is MNHEY and CDR2 is SMNVEV (reference sequence). CDR3 length: 16 amino acids. The ends were cut back, 3 bases at V and 4 bases at J, with 18 bases in the middle.

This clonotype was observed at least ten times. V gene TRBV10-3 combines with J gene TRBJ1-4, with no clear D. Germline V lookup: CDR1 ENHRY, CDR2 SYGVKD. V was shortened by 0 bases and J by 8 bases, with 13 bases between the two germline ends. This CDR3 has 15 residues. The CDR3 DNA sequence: TGTGCCATCAGTGAGTCGACGTCAGTAGGCGAAAAACTGTTTTTT. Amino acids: CAISESTSVGEKLFF.

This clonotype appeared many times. The CDR3 sequence: CSARPTGQPQHF. The CDR3 nucleotides read TGCAGTGCTAGACCGACAGGCCAGCCCCAGCATTTT. The chain is built from TRBV20-1 and TRBJ1-5, with D tentatively TRBD1 (6 bases). CDR1 is DFQATT and CDR2 is SNEGSKA in the germline V gene (reference sequence). CDR3 length: 12 amino acids. Trimming shortened V by 2 bases and J by 7 bases, and 9 bases separated the two germline ends.

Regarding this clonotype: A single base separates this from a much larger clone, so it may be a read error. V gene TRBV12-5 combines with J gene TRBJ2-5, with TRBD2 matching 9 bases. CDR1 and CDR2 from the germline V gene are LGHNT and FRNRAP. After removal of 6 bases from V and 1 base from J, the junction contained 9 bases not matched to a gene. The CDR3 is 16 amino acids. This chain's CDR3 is CASGSASGETQETQYF. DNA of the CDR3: TGTGCTAGTGGCTCCGCTAGCGGGGAAACCCAAGAGACCCAGTACTTC.

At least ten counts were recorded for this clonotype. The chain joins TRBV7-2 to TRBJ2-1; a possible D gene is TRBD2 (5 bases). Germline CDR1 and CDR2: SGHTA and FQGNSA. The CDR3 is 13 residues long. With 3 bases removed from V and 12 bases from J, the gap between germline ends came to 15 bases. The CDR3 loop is CASSFTSLALQFF. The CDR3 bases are TGTGCCAGCAGCTTCACTTCTCTAGCTCTGCAGTTCTTC.

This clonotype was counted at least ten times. CDR3 loop: CASSFQADTQYF. CDR3 bases: TGTGCCAGCAGCTTCCAGGCAGATACGCAGTATTTT. The chain links TRBV3-1 to TRBJ2-3; D ambiguous. This CDR3 region has 12 residues. Trimming took 5 bases from V and 4 from J, leaving 7 bases between them. The germline V gene encodes CDR1 LGHDT and CDR2 YNNKEL (reference sequence).

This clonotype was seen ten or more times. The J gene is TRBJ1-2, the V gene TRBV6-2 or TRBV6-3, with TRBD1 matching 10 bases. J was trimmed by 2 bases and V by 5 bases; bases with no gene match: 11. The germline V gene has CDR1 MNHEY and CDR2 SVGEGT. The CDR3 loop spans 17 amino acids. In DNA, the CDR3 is TGTGCCAGCAGTAGCCCCCAAAGACAGGGGGCGAACTATGGCTACACCTTC. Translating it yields CASSSPQRQGANYGYTF.

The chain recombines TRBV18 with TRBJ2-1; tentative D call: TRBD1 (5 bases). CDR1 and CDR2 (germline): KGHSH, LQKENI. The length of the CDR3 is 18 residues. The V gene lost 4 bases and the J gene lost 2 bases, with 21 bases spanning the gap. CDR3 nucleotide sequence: TGTGCCAGCTCACTCTCCCCCGTGCAGGGAATAACCTACAATGAGCAGTTCTTC. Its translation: CASSLSPVQGITYNEQFF.

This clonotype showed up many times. The CDR3 region is CASSKQSGANVLTF. CDR3 in DNA: TGTGCCAGCAGTAAACAGTCTGGGGCCAACGTCCTGACTTTC. The genes are TRBV28 and TRBJ2-6; D gene uncertain. The germline V gene has CDR1 MDHEN and CDR2 SYDVKM. This CDR3 comprises 14 residues. V shed 5 bases and J shed 1 base, with 6 bases lying between them.

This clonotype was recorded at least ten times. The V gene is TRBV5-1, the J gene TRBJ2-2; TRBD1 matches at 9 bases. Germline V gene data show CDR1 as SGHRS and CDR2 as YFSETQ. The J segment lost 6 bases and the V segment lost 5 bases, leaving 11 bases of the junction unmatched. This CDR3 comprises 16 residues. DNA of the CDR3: TGCGCCAGCAGAAACTCCGGGACAGGGAGTTCCGGGGAGCTGTTTTTT. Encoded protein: CASRNSGTGSSGELFF.

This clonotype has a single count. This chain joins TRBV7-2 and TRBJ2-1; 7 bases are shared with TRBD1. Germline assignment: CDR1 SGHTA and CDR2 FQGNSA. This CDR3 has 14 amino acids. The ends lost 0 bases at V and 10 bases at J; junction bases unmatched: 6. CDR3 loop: CASSLAEGAGEQFF. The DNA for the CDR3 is TGTGCCAGCAGCTTAGCCGAGGGGGCCGGCGAGCAGTTCTTC. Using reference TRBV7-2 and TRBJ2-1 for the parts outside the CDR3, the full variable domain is GAGVSQSPSNKVTEKGKDVELRCDPISGHTALYWYRQSLGQGLEFLIYFQGNSAPDKSGLPSDRFSAERTGGSVSTLTIQRTQQEDSAVYLCASSLAEGAGEQFFGPGTRLTVL.

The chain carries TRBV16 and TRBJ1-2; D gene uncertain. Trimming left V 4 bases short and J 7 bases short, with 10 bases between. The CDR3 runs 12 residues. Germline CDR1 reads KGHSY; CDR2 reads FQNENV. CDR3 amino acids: CASSPSLSGYTF. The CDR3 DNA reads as TGTGCCAGCAGCCCCTCCCTAAGTGGCTACACCTTC.

The chain's CDR3 is CATSEPGRGNTGELFF. CDR3 in DNA: TGTGCCACCAGTGAACCGGGACGGGGGAACACCGGGGAGCTGTTTTTT. The J gene is TRBJ2-2, the V gene TRBV24-1; D is perhaps TRBD1 or TRBD2 (5 bases each). V lost 4 bases and J 1 base, leaving 12 bases between the germline ends. In germline, CDR1 is KGHDR, CDR2 SFDVKD. This CDR3 contains 16 residues.

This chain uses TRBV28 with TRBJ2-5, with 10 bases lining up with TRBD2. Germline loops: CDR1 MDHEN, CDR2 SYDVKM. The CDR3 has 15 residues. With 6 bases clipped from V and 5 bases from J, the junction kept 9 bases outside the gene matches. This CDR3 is CASRASGGAFETQYF. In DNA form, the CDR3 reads TGTGCCAGCAGGGCAAGCGGGGGGGCCTTCGAGACCCAGTACTTC.

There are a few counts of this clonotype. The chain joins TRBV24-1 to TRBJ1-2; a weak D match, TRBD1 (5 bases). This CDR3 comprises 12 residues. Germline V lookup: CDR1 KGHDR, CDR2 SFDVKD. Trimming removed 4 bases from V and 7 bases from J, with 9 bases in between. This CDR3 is CATSDQGGGYTF. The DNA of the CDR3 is TGTGCCACCAGTGACCAGGGCGGTGGCTACACCTTC.

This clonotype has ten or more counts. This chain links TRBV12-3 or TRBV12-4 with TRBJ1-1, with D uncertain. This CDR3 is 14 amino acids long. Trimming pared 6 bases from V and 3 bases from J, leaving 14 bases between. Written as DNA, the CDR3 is TGTGCCAGCAGATTTAGGGAAAGCTACACTGAAGCTTTCTTT. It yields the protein CASRFRESYTEAFF.